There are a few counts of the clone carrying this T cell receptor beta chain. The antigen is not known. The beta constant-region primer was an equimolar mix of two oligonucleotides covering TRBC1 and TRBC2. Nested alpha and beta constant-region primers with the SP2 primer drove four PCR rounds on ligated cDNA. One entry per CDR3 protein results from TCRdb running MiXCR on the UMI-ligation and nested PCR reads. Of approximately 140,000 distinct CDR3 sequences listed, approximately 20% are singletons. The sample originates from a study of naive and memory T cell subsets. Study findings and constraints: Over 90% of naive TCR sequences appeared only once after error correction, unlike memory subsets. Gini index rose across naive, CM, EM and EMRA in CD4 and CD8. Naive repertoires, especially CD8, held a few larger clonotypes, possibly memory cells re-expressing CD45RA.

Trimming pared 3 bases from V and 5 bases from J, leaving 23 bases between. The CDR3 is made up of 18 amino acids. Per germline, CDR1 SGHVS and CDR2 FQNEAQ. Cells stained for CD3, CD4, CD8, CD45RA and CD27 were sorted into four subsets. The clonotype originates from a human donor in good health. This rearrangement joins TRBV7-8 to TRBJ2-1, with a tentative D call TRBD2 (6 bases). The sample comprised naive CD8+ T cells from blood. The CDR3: CASSFVLVPLAKNNEQFF. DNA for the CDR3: TGTGCCAGCAGCTTCGTTCTTGTCCCGCTAGCGAAAAACAATGAGCAGTTCTTC.